The clone carrying this T cell receptor (beta chain) was observed a few times. Each 10 ml fresh peripheral blood draw supplied the PBMCs. These data are taken from a study of T cells in Graves' hyperthyroidism and ophthalmopathy. Amplification targeted TCR beta CDR3 regions from RNA transcripts. A first-round RT-PCR of the TCR CDR3 used the HTBI primer set. TCRdb ran MiXCR on the multiplex PCR reads and lists one entry per CDR3 protein. The sample holds 350,000 or so distinct CDR3 sequences, 15% to 20% seen once. Trimming removed 6 bases from V and 5 bases from J, with 22 bases in between. Germline V gene lookup returns CDR1 MDHEN and CDR2 SYDVKM. The CDR3 length is 16 residues.

This sequence was found in a woman between 40 and 50 years old with Graves' ophthalmopathy. What was sequenced was blood. This rearrangement joins TRBV28 to TRBJ2-5, with D perhaps TRBD1 or TRBD2 (6 bases each). The CDR3 region has the DNA TGTGCCAGCAGCCCCACAGGGTCCGGGGGACTGGAGACCCAGTACTTC. Its protein is CASSPTGSGGLETQYF.